Presented here are 20 T cell receptor beta chains from one specimen sequenced in a study of response to subunit inactivated influenza vaccine. Each CDR3 protein is one row after TCRdb ran MiXCR on the RT-PCR reads. This table has 300,000 to 350,000 distinct CDR3 sequences, around 22% appearing once. Sample: PBMCs from blood, taken approximately 20 months after vaccination. These receptors were collected from a man aged 50-75 years who received an inactivated influenza vaccine.

The chain combines TRBV4-2 with TRBJ1-1; D not certain. This CDR3 is 13 amino acids long. Trimming pared 0 bases from V and 7 bases from J, leaving 9 bases between. CDR1 and CDR2 from the germline V gene are LGHNA and YNFKEQ. The CDR3 coding sequence is TGTGCCAGCAGCCAAGATCTGAGGGTTGAAGCTTTCTTT. Translated, it gives CASSQDLRVEAFF.

The J gene is TRBJ1-1, the V gene TRBV6-1, with TRBD1 matching 8 bases. Germline V gene sequence: CDR1 MNHNS, CDR2 SASEGT. Trimming at V came to 6 bases and at J to 1 base, leaving 7 bases not matched to a gene. The CDR3 contains 15 residues. The CDR3 nucleotides read TGTGCCAGCAGGACGGGACAGGTCCCGAACACTGAAGCTTTCTTT. It codes for CASRTGQVPNTEAFF.

This clonotype was detected a few times. The CDR3 here is CASSQVGGAEAFF. The CDR3 coding sequence is TGTGCCAGCAGCCAAGTTGGGGGGGCTGAAGCTTTCTTT. The rearrangement joins TRBV3-1 to TRBJ1-1; TRBD1 is a possible D gene (5 bases). Trimming removed 1 base from V and 6 bases from J, with 9 bases in between. The CDR3 loop spans 13 amino acids. Germline CDR1 and CDR2: LGHDT and YNNKEL (reference sequence).

This clonotype has ten or more counts. The V gene is TRBV4-3, the J gene TRBJ2-3; TRBD2 might be the D (5 bases). Trimming removed 0 bases at V and 4 bases at J, with 17 bases between. The CDR3 covers 17 residues. CDR1 and CDR2 from the germline V gene are LGHNA and YSLEER. CDR3 sequence (DNA): TGCGCCAGCAGCCAAGATGGCGGCACACGGGGATCAGATACGCAGTATTTT. Translating gives CASSQDGGTRGSDTQYF.

This clonotype was seen many times. The rearrangement links TRBV4-1 to TRBJ1-3; D not certain. The CDR3 covers 15 residues. V was shortened by 0 bases and J by 0 bases, with 6 bases between the two germline ends. CDR1 is MGHRA and CDR2 is YSYEKL in the germline V gene. The chain's CDR3 is CASSQDPVSGNTIYF. The CDR3 DNA follows: TGCGCCAGCAGCCAAGATCCAGTCTCTGGAAACACCATATATTTT.

This clonotype was detected only a few times. This chain connects TRBV20-1 to TRBJ2-5; D possibly corresponds to TRBD2 (5 bases). V was pared by 2 bases and J by 0 bases, with 13 bases between. The CDR3 loop spans 15 amino acids. The germline gives CDR1 DFQATT, CDR2 SNEGSKA (reference sequence). CDR3: CSARPLLEDQETQYF. CDR3 sequence (DNA): TGCAGTGCTAGACCATTACTAGAGGACCAAGAGACCCAGTACTTC.

The chain has TRBV5-1 and TRBJ1-1; D not resolved. V was cut by 4 bases and J by 4 bases, with 14 bases left in between. Germline CDR1 and CDR2: SGHRS and YFSETQ. This CDR3 has 14 residues. CDR3 coding DNA: TGCGCCAGCAGCACGGACCCCCCCGGCACTGAAGCTTTCTTT. This sequence encodes CASSTDPPGTEAFF.

The chain recombines TRBV20-1 with TRBJ1-1; 7 bases line up with TRBD1. The length of the CDR3 is 17 residues. Germline loops: CDR1 DFQATT, CDR2 SNEGSKA (reference sequence). V was pared by 3 bases and J by 0 bases, with 13 bases of the junction left unmatched. The CDR3 spells CSASRTGRSSMNTEAFF. The CDR3 DNA follows: TGCAGTGCTAGCCGGACAGGAAGAAGCTCTATGAACACTGAAGCTTTCTTT.

This chain connects TRBV11-1 to TRBJ2-1, with D perhaps matching TRBD1 (5 bases). The CDR3 is 14 amino acids. The ends were cut back, 5 bases at V and 8 bases at J, with 16 bases in the middle. Germline V CDR1 and CDR2: SGHAT, FQDESV (reference sequence). DNA for the CDR3: TGTGCCAGCAGCCTGGGGCCTGGGTGGGATGAGCAGTTCTTC. Its protein is CASSLGPGWDEQFF.

To note about this clonotype: One junction end disagrees with the germline gene, perhaps due to a read error. This rearrangement joins TRBV5-1 to TRBJ1-4; a weak D match, TRBD1 (5 bases). The V gene's germline CDR1 is SGHRS and CDR2 YFSETQ. The CDR3 has 15 residues. The CDR3 DNA reads as TGCGCCAGCAGCTTGGGCCAGGGAGTTAATGAAAAACTGGTTTTT. Protein sequence: CASSLGQGVNEKLVF.

This clonotype was found a few times. V is TRBV4-3 and J is TRBJ1-2, with TRBD1 matching 8 bases. Trimming cost V 0 bases and J 1 base; bases outside gene matches: 10. The CDR3 has 18 residues. Looked up from germline, CDR1 is LGHNA and CDR2 is YSLEER. The CDR3: CASSQEPLGTGVNYGYTF. CDR3 in DNA: TGCGCCAGCAGCCAAGAGCCGCTGGGGACAGGAGTTAACTATGGCTACACCTTC.

The chain couples TRBV10-3 to TRBJ2-1, with 10 bases aligning to TRBD1. With V trimmed by 6 bases and J by 8 bases, 7 bases remained unmatched. Germline assignment: CDR1 ENHRY and CDR2 SYGVKD. The CDR3 is 14 amino acids. The CDR3 DNA is TGTGCCATCAGACCGGGACAGGGGATCTATGAGCAGTTCTTC. As protein: CAIRPGQGIYEQFF.

In its sample, this clonotype was seen a few times. The V and J genes are TRBV20-1 and TRBJ2-1; D is unresolved. Trimming pared 3 bases from V and 4 bases from J, leaving 4 bases between. CDR1 and CDR2 from the germline V gene are DFQATT and SNEGSKA (reference sequence). CDR3 size: 11 residues. CDR3 amino acids: CSARSYNEQFF. The CDR3 DNA reads as TGCAGTGCTAGGAGTTACAATGAGCAGTTCTTC.

The gene calls are TRBV29-1 and TRBJ1-2, with D tentatively TRBD1 (5 bases). CDR3 length equals 14 residues. V was trimmed by 4 bases and J by 0 bases, leaving 12 bases between them. Germline values: CDR1 SQVTM, CDR2 ANQGSEA. The CDR3 reads CSVGEGTANYGYTF. The CDR3 bases are TGCAGCGTTGGTGAGGGGACGGCTAACTATGGCTACACCTTC.

This clonotype appeared a few times. The chain uses TRBV20-1 and TRBJ2-1; 8 nucleotides match TRBD2. This CDR3 has 16 residues. V gave up 2 bases and J gave up 3 bases; unmatched junction bases: 9. CDR1 is DFQATT and CDR2 is SNEGSKA in the germline V gene (reference sequence). Written as DNA, the CDR3 is TGCAGTGCTAGAAAGACTAGCGCGCAGTTCTACAATGAGCAGTTCTTC. Translation: CSARKTSAQFYNEQFF.

This clonotype turned up a few times. Here the CDR3 DNA reads TGTGCCAGCAGTTGGGACCCTGCGGCGGACTATGGCTACACCTTC. Residues: CASSWDPAADYGYTF. The rearrangement joins TRBV6-5 to TRBJ1-2; maybe TRBD1 (5 bases). Germline assignment: CDR1 MNHEY and CDR2 SVGAGI. Trimming cost V 4 bases and J 3 bases, with 15 bases left between them. This CDR3 comprises 15 residues.

As to this clonotype: A single base separates this from a much larger clone, so it may be a read error. The chain joins TRBV7-9 to TRBJ1-1; D remains ambiguous. The CDR3 has 11 residues. Germline V CDR1 and CDR2: SEHNR, FQNEAQ (reference sequence). The V end was cut by 7 bases, the J end by 0 bases, with 3 bases between. The CDR3 reads CASILNTEAFF. CDR3 sequence (DNA): TGTGCCAGCATCTTGAACACTGAAGCTTTCTTT.

The V call is TRBV5-6, the J call TRBJ1-2; D not certain. Trimming removed 5 bases at V and 7 bases at J, with 24 bases between. CDR1 and CDR2 (germline): SGHDT, YYEEEE. CDR3 size: 16 residues. The chain's CDR3 is CASSIRQSGRSLGYTF. CDR3 in DNA: TGTGCCAGCAGTATTCGACAATCGGGGAGGTCCCTTGGCTACACCTTC.

This clonotype was seen a few times. Written as DNA, the CDR3 is TGTGCCAGCAGCGCCGGGAGGACCCTAACAGATACGCAGTATTTT. It is translated as CASSAGRTLTDTQYF. This chain links TRBV7-2 with TRBJ2-3; TRBD2 matches at 7 bases. J gave up 3 bases and V 5 bases, and 8 bases lay outside the gene matches. The germline V gene encodes CDR1 SGHTA and CDR2 FQGNSA. This CDR3 has 15 residues.

The CDR3 nucleotides are TGTGCCAGCAGAAAACTGAGGGGCGGAACCTACGAGCAGTACTTC. Protein product: CASRKLRGGTYEQYF. The rearrangement joins TRBV28 to TRBJ2-7, with D perhaps being TRBD1 or TRBD2 (5 bases each). Trimming removed 6 bases from V and 2 bases from J, with 17 bases in between. Germline CDR1 MDHEN, CDR2 SYDVKM. This CDR3 is built from 15 residues.